This TCR beta chain was profiled in a study of blood T cell repertoires in COVID-19. This CDR3 contains 14 residues. V was clipped by 5 bases and J by 4 bases, with 9 bases between them. From germline, CDR1 is SEHNR and CDR2 FQNEAQ (reference sequence). Libraries were prepared by immunoSEQ multiplex PCR; TCRdb keeps only in-frame clonotypes and omits some of them. This table holds about 330,000 clones, 70% to 90% found once. This clone was counted only a few times. Source material: peripheral blood. The TCR was taken from a human donor in a cohort sampled during active COVID-19. V and J are TRBV7-9 and TRBJ1-6, with no clear D. The CDR3 sequence is CASSPANYNSPLHF. The DNA of the CDR3 is TGTGCCAGCAGCCCTGCTAATTATAATTCACCCCTCCACTTT.